These 9 T cell receptor beta chains came from one sample sequenced in a study of blood T cells in healthy people across ages. Then a second PCR, running about 6 to 12 cycles, was carried out with a sample-barcoded 5' primer and a J-beta primer mix. In TCRdb, the 5' RACE reads were re-called with MiXCR into one record per CDR3 protein. The sample records over a million distinct CDR3 sequences, around 42% being singletons. The sample comprised blood. The receptor set was obtained from a woman between 18 and 30 years old in good health.

This clonotype has only one observation. This sequence joins TRBV6-1 and TRBJ1-4; D remains ambiguous. V lost 2 bases to trimming and J lost 8 bases, with 9 bases between them. Germline V gene sequence: CDR1 MNHNS, CDR2 SASEGT. The CDR3 runs 13 residues. The CDR3 loop is CASSELFGEKLFF. CDR3 DNA: TGTGCCAGCAGTGAACTCTTCGGGGAAAAACTGTTTTTT.

The chain links TRBV6-2 or TRBV6-3 to TRBJ2-5; possibly TRBD1 for D (6 bases). The germline V gene encodes CDR1 MNHEY and CDR2 SVGEGT. This CDR3 is built from 14 residues. Between the trimmed V and J ends, which lost 4 bases and 5 bases, there was a span of 14 bases. The CDR3 bases are TGTGCCAGCAGTTTGGACCCCCAGGGGGAGACCCAGTACTTC. It encodes CASSLDPQGETQYF.

This clonotype was seen a handful of times. The chain links TRBV6-5 to TRBJ1-1; 7 bases match TRBD1. The CDR3 is 13 amino acids. The germline V gene encodes CDR1 MNHEY and CDR2 SVGAGI. V lost 4 bases and J lost 5; bases outside the gene matches: 4. CDR3 protein: CASSLQGFTEAFF. The CDR3 DNA reads as TGTGCCAGCAGTTTACAGGGGTTTACTGAAGCTTTCTTT.

The chain employs TRBV7-9 and TRBJ2-1; 13 bases line up with TRBD2. The CDR3 covers 17 residues. CDR1 and CDR2 (germline): SEHNR, FQNEAQ (reference sequence). Germline trimming cut 1 base from V and 8 bases from J; bases unmatched to any gene: 8. The DNA for the CDR3 is TGTGCCAGCAGCTTAGGGAGGACTAGCGGGAGCGACCATGAGCAGTTCTTC. It translates to CASSLGRTSGSDHEQFF.

The chain links TRBV10-2 to TRBJ1-2; 12 nucleotides match TRBD1. The germline gives CDR1 WSHSY, CDR2 SAAADI. There are 15 residues in the CDR3. The trim removed 7 bases at V and 7 bases at J, leaving 10 bases unmatched. This CDR3 is CASKPGGGQGAGYTF. The CDR3 nucleotides read TGCGCCAGCAAACCGGGAGGGGGACAGGGGGCTGGCTACACCTTC.

This clonotype was counted between two and nine times. The J gene is TRBJ1-2, the V gene TRBV7-8; D is uncertain. CDR1 is SGHVS and CDR2 is FQNEAQ in the germline V gene. V was cut by 5 bases and J by 1 base, with 8 bases left in between. The CDR3 loop spans 13 amino acids. The CDR3 is CASSDGYNYGYTF. CDR3 in DNA: TGTGCCAGCAGCGACGGGTATAACTATGGCTACACCTTC.

The gene calls are TRBV29-1 and TRBJ2-5, with a weak D call TRBD2 (6 bases). The CDR3 is made up of 17 amino acids. Trimming cost V 6 bases and J 4 bases, with 27 bases left between them. Germline V gives CDR1 SQVTM, CDR2 ANQGSEA. This chain's CDR3 is CSVDGGPDGVSAETQYF. CDR3 in DNA: TGCAGCGTCGACGGGGGTCCGGACGGGGTTTCTGCAGAGACCCAGTACTTC.

The chain links TRBV27 to TRBJ1-1; the match to TRBD1 covers 8 bases. Germline CDR1 reads MNHEY; CDR2 reads SMNVEV (reference sequence). The trim removed 3 bases at V and 1 base at J, leaving 7 bases unmatched. The CDR3 contains 16 residues. The CDR3, as DNA: TGTGCCAGCAGTTTTACAGGGGGGAGATCGAACACTGAAGCTTTCTTT. Translated, it gives CASSFTGGRSNTEAFF.

The chain joins TRBV10-3 to TRBJ1-2, with D unclear. Germline-derived CDR1 and CDR2 are ENHRY and SYGVKD. This CDR3 has 13 amino acids. Trimming removed 4 bases at V and 2 bases at J, with 8 bases between. As DNA, the CDR3 is TGTGCCATCAGTGTCGACGGCAACTATGGCTACACCTTC. Its protein product is CAISVDGNYGYTF.